A single sample is the source of the 7 T cell receptor beta chains below, sequenced in a study of post-analysis software for immune sequencing data (dated by TCRdb to the mid-2010s). Receptor amplification or capture employed PCR. This sample was sequenced with an Illumina HiSeq 2500. Unique molecular identifiers were incorporated into TCR beta cDNA libraries to reduce PCR and sequencing biases. Through fastp at Q25 and MiXCR, TCRdb rebuilt clones from the public reads, retaining in-frame beta chains. When rows share a CDR3 protein, they turn into one entry using the most common DNA and genes. This sample gives roughly 700,000 distinct CDR3 sequences in total; around 27% of them show up just once. The ten top clones hold 0.5% to 0.6% of the sample. Their antigen targets remain unknown. Summary of the overall study and its limitations: Roughly 5 TRBV segments, including TRBV5-6, TRBV5-1 and TRBV20-1, were significantly more frequent in patients than controls.

Material for sequencing was blood. These receptors came from a girl aged 5-17 years with multiple sclerosis.

Concerning this clonotype itself: This may stem from a read error, because a much larger clone lies one nucleotide away. This chain connects TRBV6-5 to TRBJ2-7; 9 positions match TRBD1. The length of the CDR3 is 14 residues. The germline CDR1 and CDR2 sequences are MNHEY and SVGAGI. CDR3 amino acids: CAGSRTGEIYEQYF. CDR3 nucleotides: TGTGCCGGCAGCCGGACAGGGGAGATCTACGAGCAGTACTTC.

CDR3 coding DNA: TGTGCCATCAAAGTGGGAGGAGAGCGTGGCGAGCAGTACTTC. It encodes CAIKVGGERGEQYF. The chain uses TRBV28 and TRBJ2-7, with D perhaps matching TRBD2 (6 bases). The germline V gene has CDR1 MDHEN and CDR2 SYDVKM. V was trimmed by 10 bases and J by 6 bases, leaving 22 bases between them. CDR3 size: 14 residues.

The genes are TRBV20-1 and TRBJ2-1, with TRBD2 matching over 9 bases. The J segment lost 6 bases and the V segment lost 0 bases, leaving 12 bases of the junction unmatched. This CDR3 contains 17 residues. CDR1 DFQATT and CDR2 SNEGSKA come from the germline V gene (reference sequence). CDR3 bases: TGCAGTGCTAGAGATAGGTTGTCTAGCGGGGACTTCAATGAGCAGTTCTTC. This codes for CSARDRLSSGDFNEQFF.

V usage is TRBV12-3 or TRBV12-4 and J usage is TRBJ2-4; 9 bases fit TRBD1. The end of the DNA fits TRBJ2-5 better, so the J call may be wrong. The CDR3 length is 12 residues. Here the CDR3 DNA reads TGTGCCAGCGCCGGGACAGGGGAGACCCAGTACTTC. Translating gives CASAGTGETQYF.

The CDR3 nucleotides are TGCAGTGCCCCCGGCCCAATGAACACTGAAGCTTTCTTT. Its protein is CSAPGPMNTEAFF. The chain combines TRBV20-1 with TRBJ1-1; unclear D gene. The CDR3 runs to 13 residues. Between the trimmed V and J ends, which lost 6 bases and 0 bases, there was a span of 11 bases. Germline-derived CDR1 and CDR2 are DFQATT and SNEGSKA (reference sequence).

The V call is TRBV18, the J call TRBJ1-1, with 10 bases matching TRBD1. Germline assignment: CDR1 KGHSH and CDR2 LQKENI. CDR3 length: 15 amino acids. Unmatched junction bases numbered 6, after V lost 2 bases and J lost 6 bases. The CDR3 loop reads CASSPSGTGDAEAFF. CDR3 nucleotide sequence: TGTGCCAGCTCACCATCCGGGACAGGGGACGCTGAAGCTTTCTTT.

This clonotype was observed at least ten times. The chain couples TRBV13 to TRBJ2-3; TRBD1 aligns across 7 bases. Germline-derived CDR1 and CDR2 are PRHDT and FYEKMQ (reference sequence). The J segment lost 5 bases and the V segment lost 5 bases, leaving 7 bases of the junction unmatched. The CDR3 is 14 amino acids. This CDR3 reads CASSRDRGIDTQYF. The CDR3 DNA reads as TGTGCCAGCAGCCGGGACAGAGGGATAGATACGCAGTATTTT.